These 18 T cell receptor beta chains were sequenced from one sample in a study of neoadjuvant anti-PD-1 for oral cavity cancer. Profiling relied on immunoSEQ multiplex PCR, and the TCRdb table lists in-frame clones only, not all of them. The sample consists of fewer than 20,000 clones, over 65% of them appearing once. The material was PBMCs, obtained before nivolumab (anti-PD-1) treatment. Receptors were obtained from a person between 40 and 80 years old with oral cavity squamous cell carcinoma.

This chain joins TRBV6-6 and TRBJ2-3; D not certain. This CDR3 is built from 13 residues. The V gene's germline CDR1 is MNHNY and CDR2 SVGAGI (reference sequence). V was trimmed by 2 bases and J by 6 bases, leaving 9 bases between them. This CDR3 is CASSYRNLDTQYF. As DNA, the CDR3 is TGTGCCAGCAGTTACCGAAATCTCGATACGCAGTATTTT.

This clone was recorded once. J is TRBJ2-1 and V is TRBV30; 10 bases map to TRBD1. CDR3 size: 15 residues. After removal of 2 bases from V and 6 bases from J, the junction contained 7 bases not matched to a gene. Looked up from germline, CDR1 is GTSNPN and CDR2 is SVGIG (reference sequence). The CDR3 nucleotides read TGTGCCTGGAGTATCCGGGACAGGGGCCTCAATGAGCAGTTCTTC. Protein sequence: CAWSIRDRGLNEQFF.

The table lists this clone with a few counts. This sequence joins TRBV6-1 and TRBJ1-3; D not resolved. V was shortened by 1 base and J by 0 bases, with 7 bases between the two germline ends. The CDR3 extends over 15 amino acids. Per germline, CDR1 MNHNS and CDR2 SASEGT. CDR3 DNA: TGTGCCAGCAGTGAAGGTCCGAGCTCTGGAAACACCATATATTTT. Its protein product is CASSEGPSSGNTIYF.

V gene TRBV5-1 combines with J gene TRBJ2-2; D is ambiguous. Germline V lookup: CDR1 SGHRS, CDR2 YFSETQ. Trimming removed 2 bases at V and 6 bases at J, with 8 bases between. CDR3 size: 13 residues. The CDR3 is CASSLAPPGELFF. The CDR3 bases are TGCGCCAGCAGCTTAGCCCCACCCGGGGAGCTGTTTTTT. The variable domain in full, with the rest retrieved from reference TRBV5-1 and TRBJ2-2, is KAGVTQTPRYLIKTRGQQVTLSCSPISGHRSVSWYQQTPGQGLQFLFEYFSETQRNKGNFPGRFSGRQFSNSRSEMNVSTLELGDSALYLCASSLAPPGELFFGEGSRLTVL.

The chain links TRBV10-3 to TRBJ2-7, with 9 bases matching TRBD1. Germline CDR1 reads ENHRY; CDR2 reads SYGVKD. This CDR3 is 14 amino acids long. V lost 5 bases to trimming and J lost 2 bases; unmatched junction nucleotides: 4. CDR3 residues: CAISRDRGAYEQYF. CDR3 DNA sequence: TGTGCCATCAGTAGAGACAGGGGGGCCTACGAGCAGTACTTC.

On this clone: At one of its ends the junction is not consistent with the germline gene, which may arise from a read error. The J gene is TRBJ1-5, the V gene TRBV5-1; D is ambiguous. This CDR3 has 13 amino acids. CDR1 and CDR2 (germline): SGHRS, YFSETQ. CDR3 loop: CASSLAGEGRLDF. DNA for the CDR3: TGCGCCAGCAGCTTGGCCGGCGAAGGTCGACTAGATTTT.

V and J are TRBV7-9 and TRBJ2-7; D is tentatively TRBD1 or TRBD2 (5 bases each). CDR3 size: 16 residues. With 1 base removed from V and 3 bases from J, the gap between germline ends came to 16 bases. CDR1 and CDR2 from the germline V gene are SEHNR and FQNEAQ (reference sequence). The CDR3 loop reads CASSLERGPRVYEQYF. The CDR3 DNA follows: TGTGCCAGCAGCTTAGAGAGGGGACCCAGGGTCTACGAGCAGTACTTC.

This rearrangement joins TRBV7-3 to TRBJ2-5, with a weak D call TRBD1 (6 bases). V was shortened by 8 bases and J by 0 bases, with 13 bases between the two germline ends. There are 14 residues in the CDR3. Germline-derived CDR1 and CDR2 are SGHTA and FQGTGA. CDR3 in amino acids: CASPGHLYQETQYF. CDR3 in DNA: TGTGCCAGCCCGGGACATCTGTACCAAGAGACCCAGTACTTC.

The chain employs TRBV6-5 and TRBJ1-5; D is ambiguous. Germline CDR1 and CDR2: MNHEY and SVGAGI. V lost 0 bases, J lost 7 bases, and 13 bases lay in between. The CDR3 contains 15 residues. CDR3 sequence (DNA): TGTGCCAGCAGTTACTCAGGAGGGTCGGGCCAGCCCCAGCATTTT. This gives the protein CASSYSGGSGQPQHF.

This chain links TRBV29-1 with TRBJ2-5; D gene uncertain. The germline CDR1 and CDR2 sequences are SQVTM and ANQGSEA. Trimming took off 8 bases at V and 4 bases at J, with 11 bases between the two ends. The CDR3 runs 11 residues. CDR3 nucleotides: TGCAGCTGCCGCACGGGAGAGACCCAGTACTTC. It yields the protein CSCRTGETQYF.

This clone was seen a single time. The V gene is TRBV2, the J gene TRBJ1-1; D gene unclear. Trimming stripped 5 bases from V and 6 bases from J, with 16 bases between. The CDR3 totals 14 residues. Germline CDR1 reads SNHLY; CDR2 reads FYNNEI. Here the CDR3 DNA reads TGTGCCAGCAGTTTCCGGGGAGGGATCCCTGAAGCTTTCTTT. Residues: CASSFRGGIPEAFF.

This sequence joins TRBV6-8 and TRBJ2-1; weak D call: TRBD1 (6 bases). The germline V gene has CDR1 MNHGY and CDR2 SAAAGT. This CDR3 has 16 residues. V lost 6 bases, J lost 8 bases, and 23 bases lay in between. The DNA of the CDR3 is TGTGCCAGCAGGCAACTTCAGGGGTTTGAACAATATGAGCAGTTCTTC. It yields the protein CASRQLQGFEQYEQFF.

This clone was picked up one time. The chain is built from TRBV30 and TRBJ2-1; no firm D call. The CDR3 is 15 amino acids. Deletions cut 0 bases from V and 1 base from J, with 10 bases between. The germline V gene has CDR1 GTSNPN and CDR2 SVGIG (reference sequence). The CDR3: CAWSVQGMSYNEQFF. CDR3 nucleotide sequence: TGTGCCTGGAGTGTACAAGGGATGTCCTACAATGAGCAGTTCTTC.

The V and J genes are TRBV7-9 and TRBJ2-7, with D maybe TRBD1 (6 bases). The CDR3 length is 16 residues. V lost 1 base and J lost 4, with 17 bases in between. The V gene's germline CDR1 is SEHNR and CDR2 FQNEAQ (reference sequence). The chain's CDR3 is CASSLDTPGQGYEQYF. The CDR3 DNA follows: TGTGCCAGCAGCTTAGACACGCCGGGACAAGGTTACGAGCAGTACTTC.

This chain uses TRBV10-2 with TRBJ2-7, with 8 positions matching TRBD1. The CDR3 is 15 residues long. Trimming at V came to 0 bases and at J to 3 bases, leaving 4 bases not matched to a gene. Germline V lookup: CDR1 WSHSY, CDR2 SAAADI. Here the CDR3 DNA reads TGCGCCAGCAGTGAGTCGAACAGGGGGATCTACGAGCAGTACTTC. It translates to CASSESNRGIYEQYF.

This clone occurred a few times. The chain couples TRBV11-2 to TRBJ2-3; TRBD2 aligns across 9 bases. V was pared by 2 bases and J by 7 bases, with 7 bases of the junction left unmatched. From germline, CDR1 is SGHAT and CDR2 FQNNGV. The CDR3 is 15 residues long. CDR3: CASSLKAGGVYTQYF. CDR3 nucleotide sequence: TGTGCCAGCAGCTTAAAGGCGGGAGGGGTATATACGCAGTATTTT.

The V call is TRBV5-4, the J call TRBJ2-1, with 8 bases that match TRBD2. The CDR3 has 14 amino acids. The germline V gene has CDR1 SGHNT and CDR2 YYREEE (reference sequence). V was clipped by 4 bases and J by 7 bases; unmatched bases: 7. For the CDR3, the DNA is TGTGCCAGCAGCCTCAATGGCGGGAGGAATGAGCAGTTCTTC. Amino acids: CASSLNGGRNEQFF.

V usage is TRBV5-5 and J usage is TRBJ2-5; D might be TRBD2 (6 bases). Trimming removed 5 bases from V and 5 bases from J, with 19 bases in between. The CDR3 is 15 residues long. Per the germline V gene, CDR1 is SGHKS and CDR2 is YYEKEE (reference sequence). The CDR3 region has the DNA TGTGCCAGCAGTGGCACGGAGGGGCGTTTTGAGACCCAGTACTTC. Its protein product is CASSGTEGRFETQYF.